This TCR beta chain was documented in a study of blood T cell repertoires in COVID-19. On the study more broadly: Specimens from acute and convalescent COVID-19 originated in the United States, Italy and Spain. Sources were T cells, B-cell-depleted T cells, or PBMCs; the material itself was cDNA or gDNA.

Everyone who took part was roughly 18 to 89 years old, and they came from about two dozen US areas. Exposed enrollees had met someone with a PCR-confirmed or clinician-diagnosed COVID-19 case at some point within the 2 weeks before study entry. Sequenced by immunoSEQ multiplex PCR; TCRdb stores in-frame clones only, minus some. The sample records roughly 200,000 clones, less than 90% being singletons. The germline CDR1 and CDR2 sequences are SGHDN and FVKESK. V trimming: 4 bases; J trimming: 0 bases; junction bases outside the gene matches: 3. The length of the CDR3 is 15 residues. The receptor's source is a young woman who had been exposed to COVID-19. The chain combines TRBV14 with TRBJ1-3; 7 bases align to TRBD1. Sequenced: PBMCs or T cells enriched from blood (not recorded which). CDR3 nucleotides: TGTGCCAGCAGCCGGACAGGCCTCTCTGGAAACACCATATATTTT. Its translation is CASSRTGLSGNTIYF. Drawing the rest from reference TRBV14 and TRBJ1-3, the complete variable domain is EAGVTQFPSHSVIEKGQTVTLRCDPISGHDNLYWYRRVMGKEIKFLLHFVKESKQDESGMPNNRFLAERTGGTYSTLKVQPAELEDSGVYFCASSRTGLSGNTIYFGEGSWLTVV.